The 27 T cell receptor beta chains listed next were all sequenced from one sample in a study of blood T cell repertoires in COVID-19. Measured with immunoSEQ multiplex PCR; TCRdb has only the in-frame clones, and not every one. The table lists hundreds of thousands of clones, approximately 90% of them singletons. Sequenced material: PBMCs or T cells enriched from blood (not recorded which). These receptor sequences come from a woman aged 40 to 50 who had recovered from COVID-19.

V is TRBV9 and J is TRBJ2-6, with D possibly TRBD1 on 6 matching bases. V was clipped by 2 bases and J by 2 bases, with 11 bases between them. Germline assignment: CDR1 SGDLS and CDR2 YYNGEE. This CDR3 spans 16 amino acids. CDR3 in amino acids: CASSVGEGAGANVLTF. Here the CDR3 DNA reads TGTGCCAGCAGCGTCGGTGAGGGGGCTGGGGCCAACGTCCTGACTTTC.

This clone appeared a few times. The chain has TRBV30 and TRBJ2-3; no definite D call. Germline CDR1 reads GTSNPN; CDR2 reads SVGIG (reference sequence). This CDR3 is 11 amino acids long. V gave up 0 bases and J gave up 13 bases, with 11 bases separating them. CDR3 sequence: CAWSVPGKEYF. In DNA, the CDR3 is TGTGCCTGGAGTGTACCAGGTAAAGAGTATTTT.

The chain carries TRBV5-1 and TRBJ1-5; the D is unclear. CDR3 length: 18 amino acids. V was pared by 4 bases and J by 3 bases, with 23 bases between. CDR1 SGHRS and CDR2 YFSETQ come from the germline V gene. The CDR3 nucleotides are TGCGCCAGCAGCCCTTCGGGCGGGGTGAACACAGACAATCAGCCCCAGCATTTT. This encodes CASSPSGGVNTDNQPQHF. Based on the CDR3 plus reference TRBV5-1 and TRBJ1-5, the full variable domain is KAGVTQTPRYLIKTRGQQVTLSCSPISGHRSVSWYQQTPGQGLQFLFEYFSETQRNKGNFPGRFSGRQFSNSRSEMNVSTLELGDSALYLCASSPSGGVNTDNQPQHFGDGTRLSIL.

This clone was recorded once. The chain joins TRBV29-1 to TRBJ1-1, with TRBD1 matching over 10 bases. The CDR3 totals 12 residues. CDR1 and CDR2 (germline): SQVTM, ANQGSEA. The J segment lost 6 bases and the V segment lost 6 bases, leaving 4 bases of the junction unmatched. The CDR3 is CSVVGQGAEAFF. CDR3 nucleotide sequence: TGCAGCGTAGTCGGACAGGGGGCTGAAGCTTTCTTT.

The chain recombines TRBV23-1 with TRBJ1-1; no definite D call. TRBV23-1 is an open reading frame whose function is uncertain. Between the trimmed V and J ends, which lost 0 bases and 5 bases, there was a span of 13 bases. This CDR3 has 15 residues. The CDR3 region has the DNA TGCGCCAGCAGTCAATCGGTGACACCTGTGACTGAAGCTTTCTTT. Amino acid sequence: CASSQSVTPVTEAFF.

The rearrangement links TRBV19 to TRBJ2-5; 11 bases are a match to TRBD1. Trimming cost V 3 bases and J 4 bases; bases outside gene matches: 4. CDR3 length equals 15 residues. CDR1 is LNHDA, CDR2 SQIVND, per germline (reference sequence). CDR3 amino acids: CASSMGQGDVETQYF. In DNA, the CDR3 is TGTGCCAGTAGTATGGGACAGGGGGACGTAGAGACCCAGTACTTC.

This chain joins TRBV4-1 and TRBJ2-1; 9 bases are shared with TRBD1. CDR1 and CDR2 (germline): MGHRA, YSYEKL. The CDR3 covers 14 residues. V was clipped by 4 bases and J by 7 bases; unmatched bases: 5. The CDR3 spells CASSLRQGGNEQFF. CDR3 coding DNA: TGCGCCAGCAGCCTCCGACAGGGGGGAAATGAGCAGTTCTTC.

The rearrangement links TRBV24-1 to TRBJ2-3; 10 nucleotides line up with TRBD2. V gave up 6 bases and J gave up 3 bases; unmatched junction bases: 5. The germline CDR1 and CDR2 sequences are KGHDR and SFDVKD. This CDR3 has 15 residues. CDR3 sequence reads: CATSPAGGVTDTQYF. The CDR3 DNA follows: TGTGCCACCAGTCCAGCGGGGGGGGTGACAGATACGCAGTATTTT.

The rearrangement links TRBV9 to TRBJ2-7; 7 bases match TRBD2. This CDR3 region has 15 residues. Germline loops: CDR1 SGDLS, CDR2 YYNGEE. The ends lost 0 bases at V and 2 bases at J; junction bases unmatched: 5. Here the CDR3 reads CASSVGGSLPYEQYF. In nucleotides, the CDR3 is TGTGCCAGCAGCGTAGGCGGGAGTCTCCCCTACGAGCAGTACTTC.

V gene TRBV4-2 combines with J gene TRBJ1-1; 8 positions match TRBD1. Germline assignment: CDR1 LGHNA and CDR2 YNFKEQ. This CDR3 has 15 amino acids. Losses at the gene ends were 3 bases for V and 0 bases for J; bases not matched to a gene: 3. DNA of the CDR3: TGTGCCAGCAGCCAGACAGGGGTCCTGAACACTGAAGCTTTCTTT. It is translated as CASSQTGVLNTEAFF.

V is TRBV5-3 and J is TRBJ2-7, with TRBD2 matching over 7 bases. TRBV5-3 is assigned to the ORF class and has an uncertain function. CDR3 length equals 14 residues. V trimming: 4 bases; J trimming: 3 bases; junction bases outside the gene matches: 7. The CDR3 coding sequence is TGTGCCAGAAGCCCGGGAGGCTCGCGCTACGAGCAGTACTTC. Translated, it gives CARSPGGSRYEQYF.

Regarding this clone: The same CDR3 arises from other DNA sequences in this sample as well. The chain is built from TRBV5-4 and TRBJ1-1, with D tentatively TRBD1 (6 bases). CDR1 is SGHNT and CDR2 is YYREEE in the germline V gene (reference sequence). Trimming removed 0 bases at V and 3 bases at J, with 6 bases between. CDR3 size: 13 residues. Here the CDR3 DNA reads TGTGCCAGCAGCTTGGACAGGGACACTGAAGCTTTCTTT. As protein: CASSLDRDTEAFF.

This clone came up once. The gene calls are TRBV15 and TRBJ1-2; 8 positions match TRBD1. The germline V gene encodes CDR1 LNHNV and CDR2 YYDKDF (reference sequence). This CDR3 contains 17 residues. V lost 3 bases to trimming and J lost 8 bases; unmatched junction nucleotides: 17. The CDR3 sequence: CATSRGGTGFRGGGYTF. The CDR3 DNA follows: TGTGCCACCAGCAGGGGTGGGACAGGATTTCGGGGAGGCGGCTACACCTTC.

V and J are TRBV4-2 and TRBJ2-7; 8 bases line up with TRBD2. CDR1 and CDR2 from the germline V gene are LGHNA and YNFKEQ. CDR3 length: 14 amino acids. With V trimmed by 6 bases and J by 3 bases, 7 bases remained unmatched. As DNA, the CDR3 is TGTGCCAGCAGTACGGGGCGGGAGGTCTACGAGCAGTACTTC. It encodes CASSTGREVYEQYF.

The rearrangement uses TRBV28 and TRBJ1-5; no clear D gene. Germline V lookup: CDR1 MDHEN, CDR2 SYDVKM. The CDR3 extends over 15 amino acids. V dropped 6 bases and J dropped 2 bases, with 14 bases sitting between them. The CDR3, as DNA: TGTGCCAGCAGGCCTCCTTTCGCGGGCAATCAGCCCCAGCATTTT. This gives the protein CASRPPFAGNQPQHF. Filled out from reference TRBV28 and TRBJ1-5, the complete variable domain reads DVKVTQSSRYLVKRTGEKVFLECVQDMDHENMFWYRQDPGLGLRLIYFSYDVKMKEKGDIPEGYSVSREKKERFSLILESASTNQTSMYLCASRPPFAGNQPQHFGDGTRLSIL.

The chain uses TRBV7-2 and TRBJ2-2, with 11 bases lining up with TRBD1. V dropped 7 bases and J dropped 3; count of bases not matched to a gene: 1. The CDR3 has 14 residues. Germline CDR1 is SGHTA and CDR2 is FQGNSA. The CDR3 sequence: CASKGQGDTGELFF. The CDR3 coding sequence is TGTGCCAGCAAGGGACAGGGGGACACCGGGGAGCTGTTTTTT.

The genes are TRBV30 and TRBJ2-7; 12 bases are a match to TRBD2. With 4 bases clipped from V and 2 bases from J, the junction kept 12 bases outside the gene matches. This CDR3 region has 17 residues. The germline gives CDR1 GTSNPN, CDR2 SVGIG (reference sequence). CDR3 loop: CAWTPGTSGLPPYEQYF. The CDR3 coding sequence is TGTGCCTGGACCCCCGGGACTAGCGGGCTACCTCCCTACGAGCAGTACTTC.

The chain joins TRBV18 to TRBJ2-7, with TRBD1 matching over 7 bases. The germline gives CDR1 KGHSH, CDR2 LQKENI. This CDR3 is 14 amino acids long. V gave up 6 bases and J gave up 2 bases; unmatched junction bases: 7. The CDR3, as DNA: TGTGCCAGCTCGCTACAGGGGCGCCCCTACGAGCAGTACTTC. This translates into CASSLQGRPYEQYF. The whole variable domain, filled in from reference TRBV18 and TRBJ2-7, reads NAGVMQNPRHLVRRRGQEARLRCSPMKGHSHVYWYRQLPEEGLKFMVYLQKENIIDESGMPKERFSAEFPKEGPSILRIQQVVRGDSAAYFCASSLQGRPYEQYFGPGTRLTVT.

This chain uses TRBV11-2 with TRBJ1-6; 9 bases are a match to TRBD1. V lost 5 bases to trimming and J lost 9 bases; unmatched junction nucleotides: 5. There are 14 residues in the CDR3. Germline CDR1 reads SGHAT; CDR2 reads FQNNGV. The CDR3 region is CASSPDRGGSPLHF. The CDR3 DNA reads as TGTGCCAGCAGCCCAGACAGGGGGGGTTCACCCCTCCACTTT.

V is TRBV27 and J is TRBJ1-2, with TRBD1 identical over 9 bases. Germline V gene data show CDR1 as MNHEY and CDR2 as SMNVEV (reference sequence). CDR3 length equals 15 residues. Trimming at V came to 5 bases and at J to 5 bases, leaving 9 bases not matched to a gene. The CDR3 loop reads CASSPQGALIYGYTF. DNA for the CDR3: TGTGCCAGCAGTCCACAGGGGGCGTTGATATATGGCTACACCTTC.

Comments on this clone: One end of the junction fails to match germline, which may point to a read error. The chain carries TRBV6-2 or TRBV6-3 and TRBJ1-2; the D gene is possibly TRBD1 (5 bases). Germline V gives CDR1 MNHEY, CDR2 SVGEGT. The CDR3 spans 13 residues. The CDR3 DNA sequence: TGTGCCAGCAGTTACGACGGGACTGCTGGCCACACCTTC. Protein product: CASSYDGTAGHTF.

The chain couples TRBV19 to TRBJ2-1; 8 bases are a match to TRBD1. The CDR3 sequence is 17 residues long. V dropped 6 bases and J dropped 5; count of bases not matched to a gene: 15. Germline assignment: CDR1 LNHDA and CDR2 SQIVND (reference sequence). The CDR3: CASRLLTGGTVDNEQFF. CDR3 nucleotide sequence: TGTGCCAGTAGGCTATTAACAGGGGGGACTGTGGACAATGAGCAGTTCTTC. The complete variable domain, with remaining parts taken from reference TRBV19 and TRBJ2-1, reads DGGITQSPKYLFRKEGQNVTLSCEQNLNHDAMYWYRQDPGQGLRLIYYSQIVNDFQKGDIAEGYSVSREKKESFPLTVTSAQKNPTAFYLCASRLLTGGTVDNEQFFGPGTRLTVL.

The chain recombines TRBV27 with TRBJ2-7; D remains ambiguous. V dropped 2 bases and J dropped 3 bases, with 14 bases sitting between them. This CDR3 is built from 15 residues. CDR1 and CDR2 from the germline V gene are MNHEY and SMNVEV (reference sequence). The CDR3 DNA reads TGTGCCAGCAGTTTAGACGGCGGCCCCTTCTACGAGCAGTACTTC. Amino acids: CASSLDGGPFYEQYF.

The CDR3 protein is CASSPYRGAGNGYTF. CDR3 bases: TGCGCCAGCAGCCCCTACAGGGGGGCAGGAAATGGCTACACCTTC. The rearrangement joins TRBV4-3 to TRBJ1-2; 8 bases line up with TRBD1. V was clipped by 4 bases and J by 6 bases; unmatched bases: 10. Germline CDR1 is LGHNA and CDR2 is YSLEER. This CDR3 spans 15 amino acids.

The chain employs TRBV19 and TRBJ2-1, with 13 bases lining up with TRBD2. V shed 7 bases and J 6 bases; nucleotides not matched to a gene: 18. Germline V gene sequence: CDR1 LNHDA, CDR2 SQIVND (reference sequence). This CDR3 spans 19 amino acids. CDR3 protein: CASTPGLAGSRGPINEQFF. The DNA for the CDR3 is TGTGCCAGTACCCCGGGACTAGCGGGATCAAGGGGTCCAATCAATGAGCAGTTCTTC.

V and J are TRBV5-1 and TRBJ1-2; tentatively, D is TRBD1 (5 bases). The V gene's germline CDR1 is SGHRS and CDR2 YFSETQ. CDR3 size: 15 residues. Trimming stripped 0 bases from V and 6 bases from J, with 15 bases between. The CDR3 DNA is TGCGCCAGCAGCTTGGAGGGCAGGGTACAGGATGGCTACACCTTC. It translates to CASSLEGRVQDGYTF.

This clone has a handful of counts. This chain connects TRBV5-1 to TRBJ2-7; possible D gene TRBD2, 5 bases. This CDR3 is 15 amino acids long. The germline CDR1 and CDR2 sequences are SGHRS and YFSETQ. Trimming took 3 bases from V and 0 from J, leaving 13 bases between them. This CDR3 is CASSSYGLGSYEQYF. The DNA for the CDR3 is TGCGCCAGCAGCTCCTACGGACTGGGCTCCTACGAGCAGTACTTC.